The 32 T cell receptor beta chains reported below all come from one sample, sequenced in a study of cytomegalovirus exposure and HLA in healthy donors. Only in-frame clones appear in the TCRdb table, and some are missing; sequencing was by immunoSEQ multiplex PCR. Of under 200,000 clones in the sample, approximately 86% are singletons; the top ten hold around 2.3%. What was sequenced was PBMCs. These receptors originate from a woman aged 18-30 years in good health and CMV-seronegative.

V and J are TRBV6-1 and TRBJ2-7, with 7 bases that match TRBD1. CDR3 length: 20 residues. V shed 3 bases, J shed 1 base, and the junction held 21 bases outside the gene matches. The germline V gene encodes CDR1 MNHNS and CDR2 SASEGT. The CDR3 DNA follows: TGTGCCAGCAGTGACCCACCAGCTCTAGGTAGGGGGCGGAGGTCCTACGAGCAGTACTTC. Its protein product is CASSDPPALGRGRRSYEQYF.

The V gene is TRBV12-5, the J gene TRBJ1-5, with D maybe TRBD1 (6 bases). Trimming cost V 1 base and J 6 bases, with 13 bases left between them. The CDR3 runs 15 residues. Germline CDR1 is LGHNT and CDR2 is FRNRAP. The CDR3 bases are TGTGCTAGTGGTTTGGGTACAGGGTACGGTCAGCCCCAGCATTTT. Translated: CASGLGTGYGQPQHF.

V is TRBV5-5 and J is TRBJ2-3; 9 nucleotides align to TRBD2. The CDR3 consists of 15 residues. The germline V gene encodes CDR1 SGHKS and CDR2 YYEKEE (reference sequence). Trimming took 4 bases from V and 4 from J; bases not matched to a gene: 7. CDR3 nucleotides: TGTGCCAGCAGCGTTAGGACTAGCGATTCAGATACGCAGTATTTT. Protein product: CASSVRTSDSDTQYF.

This chain connects TRBV29-1 to TRBJ1-3; the match to TRBD1 covers 8 bases. Germline values: CDR1 SQVTM, CDR2 ANQGSEA. V lost 2 bases to trimming and J lost 4 bases; unmatched junction nucleotides: 4. The CDR3 totals 14 residues. CDR3 amino acids: CSVEQGAQGNTIYF. CDR3 DNA sequence: TGCAGCGTTGAACAGGGGGCGCAAGGAAACACCATATATTTT.

This chain uses TRBV30 with TRBJ1-1, with TRBD1 matching 7 bases. The CDR3 is 13 residues long. Germline loops: CDR1 GTSNPN, CDR2 SVGIG (reference sequence). Trimming cost V 1 base and J 1 base; bases outside gene matches: 0. The CDR3 sequence: CAWSAGGNTEAFF. The CDR3, as DNA: TGTGCCTGGAGTGCAGGGGGGAACACTGAAGCTTTCTTT.

The rearrangement uses TRBV2 and TRBJ1-5, with 8 bases matching TRBD1. The junction had 10 bases not matched to a gene; V was cut back by 5 bases and J by 7 bases. Germline CDR1 SNHLY, CDR2 FYNNEI. The CDR3 spans 15 residues. CDR3 sequence: CASSSLRGLGQPQHF. The CDR3 DNA reads as TGTGCCAGCAGTTCCCTCAGGGGGCTCGGGCAGCCCCAGCATTTT.

The chain uses TRBV6-5 and TRBJ2-7; TRBD1 aligns across 8 bases. The CDR3 loop spans 15 amino acids. The germline CDR1 and CDR2 sequences are MNHEY and SVGAGI. V was clipped by 0 bases and J by 2 bases; unmatched bases: 3. CDR3 loop: CASSYSGQDPYEQYF. The DNA for the CDR3 is TGTGCCAGCAGTTACTCGGGACAGGACCCCTACGAGCAGTACTTC.

This chain links TRBV7-3 with TRBJ2-3; the match to TRBD2 covers 12 bases. From germline, CDR1 is SGHTA and CDR2 FQGTGA. The CDR3 sequence is 14 residues long. The ends lost 6 bases at V and 5 bases at J; junction bases unmatched: 3. The CDR3 DNA reads as TGTGCCAGCAGTCTAGCGGGGGGGCGAGATACGCAGTATTTT. This codes for CASSLAGGRDTQYF.

This chain links TRBV28 with TRBJ2-7; D perhaps matches TRBD1 (6 bases). Looked up from germline, CDR1 is MDHEN and CDR2 is SYDVKM. The CDR3 has 15 amino acids. V dropped 7 bases and J dropped 5 bases, with 21 bases sitting between them. The DNA of the CDR3 is TGTGCCAGCACCTCCGGTAGGGGGAGAGCGGACGAGCAGTACTTC. This translates into CASTSGRGRADEQYF.

The gene calls are TRBV5-1 and TRBJ1-5, with D perhaps TRBD1 (6 bases). Germline-derived CDR1 and CDR2 are SGHRS and YFSETQ. This CDR3 region has 15 residues. The ends were cut back, 4 bases at V and 7 bases at J, with 18 bases in the middle. The CDR3 spells CASSRLGGGGQPQHF. The CDR3 DNA follows: TGCGCCAGCAGCCGTCTAGGGGGGGGAGGACAGCCCCAGCATTTT.

CDR3 coding DNA: TGCGCCAGCAGCTTGGGCACAGGGGACCAGTATGGCTACACCTTC. This translates into CASSLGTGDQYGYTF. The chain carries TRBV5-1 and TRBJ1-2; 7 bases are a match to TRBD1. Germline trimming cut 0 bases from V and 5 bases from J; bases unmatched to any gene: 7. Germline values: CDR1 SGHRS, CDR2 YFSETQ. This CDR3 has 15 amino acids.

There are a few counts of this clone. The chain recombines TRBV6-4 with TRBJ2-3; 11 nucleotides line up with TRBD1. With 4 bases clipped from V and 4 bases from J, the junction kept 4 bases outside the gene matches. Germline CDR1 reads MRHNA; CDR2 reads SNTAGT. This CDR3 is 15 amino acids long. CDR3 region: CASSAGQGAADTQYF. Written as DNA, the CDR3 is TGTGCCAGCAGTGCCGGACAGGGGGCCGCAGATACGCAGTATTTT.

This chain links TRBV7-6 with TRBJ2-1, with a tentative D call TRBD2 (6 bases). Germline CDR1 reads SGHVS; CDR2 reads FNYEAQ. This CDR3 region has 16 residues. V was trimmed by 0 bases and J by 5 bases, leaving 14 bases between them. This CDR3 reads CASSLAGGLPDNEQFF. Here the CDR3 DNA reads TGTGCCAGCAGCTTAGCCGGAGGACTACCCGACAATGAGCAGTTCTTC.

The gene calls are TRBV5-1 and TRBJ2-1; D is possibly TRBD2 (5 bases). There are 16 residues in the CDR3. Trimming left V 0 bases short and J 2 bases short, with 12 bases between. Germline values: CDR1 SGHRS, CDR2 YFSETQ. The CDR3 sequence is CASSLAVATTYNEQFF. The CDR3 bases are TGCGCCAGCAGCTTGGCCGTAGCGACGACCTACAATGAGCAGTTCTTC.

This rearrangement joins TRBV7-9 to TRBJ2-7; 8 nucleotides match TRBD2. V gave up 4 bases and J gave up 3 bases; unmatched junction bases: 5. The V gene's germline CDR1 is SEHNR and CDR2 FQNEAQ (reference sequence). The CDR3 covers 14 residues. DNA for the CDR3: TGTGCCAGCAGCTCGGGACTAGTATTCTACGAGCAGTACTTC. Protein: CASSSGLVFYEQYF.

The chain has TRBV19 and TRBJ1-2; 7 bases map to TRBD1. Germline V CDR1 and CDR2: LNHDA, SQIVND (reference sequence). Unmatched junction bases numbered 14, after V lost 3 bases and J lost 4 bases. The CDR3 contains 17 residues. The CDR3 nucleotides are TGTGCCAGTAGTATGGGACAGAGGAACATTTTTATCTATGGCTACACCTTC. Residues: CASSMGQRNIFIYGYTF.

The chain links TRBV5-1 to TRBJ2-1; 8 bases line up with TRBD2. CDR3 length: 15 amino acids. Trimming took 0 bases from V and 9 from J; bases not matched to a gene: 8. Germline assignment: CDR1 SGHRS and CDR2 YFSETQ. The CDR3 DNA reads TGCGCCAGCAGCTTGGCCACGGCGGGGGGCGGTGAGCAGTTCTTC. This translates into CASSLATAGGGEQFF.

V and J are TRBV29-1 and TRBJ1-4; TRBD1 is a possible D gene (5 bases). Trimming left V 2 bases short and J 8 bases short, with 9 bases between. Germline-derived CDR1 and CDR2 are SQVTM and ANQGSEA. CDR3 size: 12 residues. The CDR3 loop reads CSVEQGGEKLFF. For the CDR3, the DNA is TGCAGCGTTGAACAGGGAGGGGAAAAACTGTTTTTT.

In this sample, this clone turned up once. DNA for the CDR3: TGTGCCAGCAGCAGGGGGTGGGGCTCCTACGAGCAGTACTTC. Protein: CASSRGWGSYEQYF. The chain uses TRBV11-2 and TRBJ2-7; weak D call: TRBD1 (6 bases). Germline V gene data show CDR1 as SGHAT and CDR2 as FQNNGV. The V and J ends lost 5 bases and 0 bases respectively, with 11 bases between them. The CDR3 consists of 14 residues.

The table lists this clone with a few counts. The J gene is TRBJ1-2, the V gene TRBV6-1, with 9 bases that match TRBD1. V was clipped by 4 bases and J by 12 bases; unmatched bases: 9. The CDR3 contains 13 residues. CDR1 is MNHNS, CDR2 SASEGT, per germline. The CDR3 loop reads CASSGNEQGADTF. CDR3 coding DNA: TGTGCCAGCAGTGGAAACGAACAGGGGGCCGACACCTTC.

The rearrangement joins TRBV4-2 to TRBJ2-5, with 10 bases lining up with TRBD1. This CDR3 region has 17 residues. The V gene end was trimmed by 4 bases and the J gene end by 5 bases; junction bases not matched to a gene: 13. Germline-derived CDR1 and CDR2 are LGHNA and YNFKEQ. The CDR3 sequence is CASSLEPGTGEIETQYF. The CDR3 coding sequence is TGTGCCAGCAGCCTAGAGCCCGGGACAGGGGAGATCGAGACCCAGTACTTC.

The chain couples TRBV5-6 to TRBJ2-7, with D perhaps TRBD1 (6 bases). The CDR3 covers 12 residues. The V end was cut by 4 bases, the J end by 3 bases, with 8 bases between. Germline CDR1 reads SGHDT; CDR2 reads YYEEEE. The CDR3 loop is CASSVDSYEQYF. CDR3 in DNA: TGTGCCAGCAGCGTGGACAGCTACGAGCAGTACTTC.

The chain is built from TRBV29-1 and TRBJ2-7; D is possibly TRBD2 (7 bases). Germline V gene data show CDR1 as SQVTM and CDR2 as ANQGSEA. Trimming cost V 1 base and J 6 bases, with 13 bases left between them. This CDR3 spans 13 amino acids. The CDR3 nucleotides read TGCAGCGTTGAAGGGGGGGGGCAAGGCGAGCAGTACTTC. Translated, it gives CSVEGGGQGEQYF.

The rearrangement joins TRBV2 to TRBJ2-1, with TRBD1 matching 9 bases. CDR3 length: 15 amino acids. J was trimmed by 0 bases and V by 7 bases; bases with no gene match: 4. Germline-derived CDR1 and CDR2 are SNHLY and FYNNEI. The CDR3 reads CASTETGGSYNEQFF. CDR3 DNA: TGTGCCAGCACCGAGACAGGGGGCTCCTACAATGAGCAGTTCTTC.

The rearrangement joins TRBV7-2 to TRBJ2-5; 7 bases fit TRBD1. Per the germline V gene, CDR1 is SGHTA and CDR2 is FQGNSA. This CDR3 is 15 amino acids long. J was trimmed by 2 bases and V by 6 bases; bases with no gene match: 9. Here the CDR3 DNA reads TGTGCCAGCAGACCCTCCGGGACAGCGCAAGAGACCCAGTACTTC. The encoded protein is CASRPSGTAQETQYF.

The rearrangement links TRBV29-1 to TRBJ2-3, with D possibly being TRBD1 (5 bases). The V end lost 7 bases, the J end lost 1 base, and 9 bases lay between the germline ends. Germline V gives CDR1 SQVTM, CDR2 ANQGSEA. CDR3 size: 12 residues. Written as DNA, the CDR3 is TGCAGCGCTCTGACAGGCACAGATACGCAGTATTTT. This sequence encodes CSALTGTDTQYF.

J is TRBJ2-7 and V is TRBV11-2; no firm D call. The CDR3 extends over 12 amino acids. Germline values: CDR1 SGHAT, CDR2 FQNNGV. V was cut by 1 base and J by 7 bases, with 8 bases left in between. CDR3 region: CASSLVSLEQYF. The CDR3 DNA reads TGTGCCAGCAGCTTAGTTAGTCTTGAGCAGTACTTC.

This chain connects TRBV5-6 to TRBJ2-3; D is undetermined. V dropped 1 base and J dropped 2 bases, with 11 bases sitting between them. Germline-derived CDR1 and CDR2 are SGHDT and YYEEEE. CDR3 length: 15 amino acids. The CDR3 bases are TGTGCCAGCAGCTTGAGAGTGGTCGACACAGATACGCAGTATTTT. Translation gives CASSLRVVDTDTQYF.

The rearrangement joins TRBV5-8 to TRBJ2-1, with 8 bases aligning to TRBD1. The CDR3 is 19 residues long. With 5 bases clipped from V and 0 bases from J, the junction kept 16 bases outside the gene matches. Germline-derived CDR1 and CDR2 are SGHTS and YDEGEE. The CDR3 region is CASSGVGTGDPSSYNEQFF. The CDR3 DNA sequence: TGTGCCAGCAGTGGGGTGGGGACAGGCGATCCTAGCTCCTACAATGAGCAGTTCTTC.

This clone appeared a single time. This chain uses TRBV9 with TRBJ2-7, with TRBD1 identical over 7 bases. CDR3 size: 15 residues. Germline V CDR1 and CDR2: SGDLS, YYNGEE. With 8 bases clipped from V and 4 bases from J, the junction kept 15 bases outside the gene matches. The CDR3 nucleotides are TGTGCCAGGAAGATCCTAGACAGGGCTGAGTACGAGCAGTACTTC. Translated, it gives CARKILDRAEYEQYF. The variable domain in full, with the rest retrieved from reference TRBV9 and TRBJ2-7, is DSGVTQTPKHLITATGQRVTLRCSPRSGDLSVYWYQQSLDQGLQFLIQYYNGEERAKGNILERFSAQQFPDLHSELNLSSLELGDSALYFCARKILDRAEYEQYFGPGTRLTVT.

The gene calls are TRBV5-1 and TRBJ1-1, with 7 positions matching TRBD1. Germline trimming cut 4 bases from V and 2 bases from J; bases unmatched to any gene: 5. The CDR3 runs to 14 residues. The germline CDR1 and CDR2 sequences are SGHRS and YFSETQ. CDR3 bases: TGCGCCAGCAGCCTCAGGGACAGCAACACTGAAGCTTTCTTT. It specifies CASSLRDSNTEAFF.

This clone came up once. The chain has TRBV6-5 and TRBJ2-7; 8 positions match TRBD2. Germline V gene data show CDR1 as MNHEY and CDR2 as SVGAGI. The CDR3 consists of 14 residues. With V trimmed by 5 bases and J by 4 bases, 7 bases remained unmatched. The CDR3 protein is CASSTGGGSYEQYF. The CDR3 nucleotides are TGTGCCAGCAGTACCGGGGGGGGGTCGTACGAGCAGTACTTC.